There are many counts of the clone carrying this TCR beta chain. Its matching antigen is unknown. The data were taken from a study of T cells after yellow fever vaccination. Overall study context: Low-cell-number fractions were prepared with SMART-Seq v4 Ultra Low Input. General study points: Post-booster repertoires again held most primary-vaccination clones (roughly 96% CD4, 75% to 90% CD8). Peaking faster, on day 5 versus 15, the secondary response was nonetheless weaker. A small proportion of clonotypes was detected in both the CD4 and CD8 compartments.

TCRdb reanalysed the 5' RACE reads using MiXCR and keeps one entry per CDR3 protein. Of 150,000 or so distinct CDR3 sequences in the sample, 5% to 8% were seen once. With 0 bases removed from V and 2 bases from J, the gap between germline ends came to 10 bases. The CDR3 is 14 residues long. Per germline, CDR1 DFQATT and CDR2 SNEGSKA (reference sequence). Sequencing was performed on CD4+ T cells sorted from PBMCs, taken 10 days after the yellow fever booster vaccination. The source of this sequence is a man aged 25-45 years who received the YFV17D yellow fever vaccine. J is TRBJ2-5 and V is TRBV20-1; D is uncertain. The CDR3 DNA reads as TGCAGTGCTAGAGAAGAAATCCCACAAGAGACCCAGTACTTC. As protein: CSAREEIPQETQYF.